This TCR beta chain appears in the sequencing data of a study of shared clonotypes between healthy human individuals. Germline V CDR1 and CDR2: MDHEN, SYDVKM. The CDR3 spans 16 residues. The V gene end was trimmed by 7 bases and the J gene end by 1 base; junction bases not matched to a gene: 8. The table came from immunoSEQ multiplex PCR; TCRdb's copy has only in-frame clones and leaves some out. Of approximately 350,000 clones listed, 74% are singletons. Specimen: memory CD4+ T cells sorted from blood. Subset noted: CD45RA-negative fraction. This receptor was taken from a man under 40 in good health. This chain links TRBV28 with TRBJ1-5, with 9 positions matching TRBD1. The CDR3 here is CASILDRGGSNQPQHF. The DNA for the CDR3 is TGTGCCAGCATCCTGGACAGGGGAGGGAGCAATCAGCCCCAGCATTTT.